A single sample gave rise to the 7 T cell receptor beta chains below, sequenced in a study of response to subunit inactivated influenza vaccine. MiXCR was run by TCRdb on the RT-PCR reads, yielding one entry per CDR3 protein. The profile covers over 650,000 distinct CDR3 sequences, with around a sixth appearing a single time and approximately 11% taken by the ten largest. The sequencing here drew on PBMCs from blood, taken less than 6 days after vaccination. These receptor sequences come from a man aged 50-59 years who received an inactivated influenza vaccine.

The J gene is TRBJ2-7, the V gene TRBV7-9; the D gene is possibly TRBD2 (6 bases). Germline loops: CDR1 SEHNR, CDR2 FQNEAQ (reference sequence). The CDR3 covers 13 residues. The V end lost 7 bases, the J end lost 3 bases, and 13 bases lay between the germline ends. In DNA, the CDR3 is TGTGCCAGCACCAGTGCGGGGAGCTACGAGCAGTACTTC. This translates into CASTSAGSYEQYF.

This clonotype was seen many times. The chain couples TRBV7-2 to TRBJ2-7; D is perhaps TRBD1 (6 bases). There are 15 residues in the CDR3. V was trimmed by 3 bases and J by 3 bases, leaving 15 bases between them. CDR1 and CDR2 (germline): SGHTA, FQGNSA. The CDR3: CASSFSPGDNYEQYF. CDR3 nucleotide sequence: TGTGCCAGCAGCTTTAGCCCAGGGGATAACTACGAGCAGTACTTC.

The genes are TRBV10-2 and TRBJ2-7; D not certain. The CDR3 consists of 15 residues. V was cut by 6 bases and J by 0 bases, with 15 bases left in between. CDR1 is WSHSY and CDR2 is SAAADI in the germline V gene. CDR3 coding DNA: TGCGCCAGCAGCGAAGACATCCCAAGCTCCTACGAGCAGTACTTC. Protein: CASSEDIPSSYEQYF.

CDR3 region: CASSYTPAFAGDSTGELFF. The CDR3 region has the DNA TGTGCCAGCAGTTATACCCCTGCGTTTGCGGGGGACTCGACCGGGGAGCTGTTTTTT. The J gene is TRBJ2-2, the V gene TRBV6-5; the match to TRBD2 covers 7 bases. This CDR3 contains 19 residues. The germline V gene encodes CDR1 MNHEY and CDR2 SVGAGI. Trimming took 3 bases from V and 5 from J; bases not matched to a gene: 18.

V and J are TRBV20-1 and TRBJ2-7; D not certain. Trimming took off 4 bases at V and 3 bases at J, with 10 bases between the two ends. This CDR3 spans 12 amino acids. CDR1 DFQATT and CDR2 SNEGSKA come from the germline V gene (reference sequence). In nucleotides, the CDR3 is TGCAGTGCTATAGACAACAGCTACGAGCAGTACTTC. Translated: CSAIDNSYEQYF.

This chain links TRBV28 with TRBJ1-1; TRBD1 matches 8 bases. This CDR3 contains 15 residues. Germline V gene lookup returns CDR1 MDHEN and CDR2 SYDVKM. The trim removed 8 bases at V and 1 base at J, leaving 9 bases unmatched. The DNA for the CDR3 is TGTGCCAGCGGTTGGACAGGGAAGAAGAACACTGAAGCTTTCTTT. Translation: CASGWTGKKNTEAFF.

This clonotype was counted at least ten times. This chain joins TRBV20-1 and TRBJ2-7; D gene unclear. Trimming cost V 0 bases and J 6 bases, with 12 bases left between them. The CDR3 runs to 13 residues. CDR1 and CDR2 (germline): DFQATT, SNEGSKA (reference sequence). The CDR3, as DNA: TGCAGTGCTAGAGAAAAGACGGTTTTCGAGCAGTACTTC. Its translation is CSAREKTVFEQYF.